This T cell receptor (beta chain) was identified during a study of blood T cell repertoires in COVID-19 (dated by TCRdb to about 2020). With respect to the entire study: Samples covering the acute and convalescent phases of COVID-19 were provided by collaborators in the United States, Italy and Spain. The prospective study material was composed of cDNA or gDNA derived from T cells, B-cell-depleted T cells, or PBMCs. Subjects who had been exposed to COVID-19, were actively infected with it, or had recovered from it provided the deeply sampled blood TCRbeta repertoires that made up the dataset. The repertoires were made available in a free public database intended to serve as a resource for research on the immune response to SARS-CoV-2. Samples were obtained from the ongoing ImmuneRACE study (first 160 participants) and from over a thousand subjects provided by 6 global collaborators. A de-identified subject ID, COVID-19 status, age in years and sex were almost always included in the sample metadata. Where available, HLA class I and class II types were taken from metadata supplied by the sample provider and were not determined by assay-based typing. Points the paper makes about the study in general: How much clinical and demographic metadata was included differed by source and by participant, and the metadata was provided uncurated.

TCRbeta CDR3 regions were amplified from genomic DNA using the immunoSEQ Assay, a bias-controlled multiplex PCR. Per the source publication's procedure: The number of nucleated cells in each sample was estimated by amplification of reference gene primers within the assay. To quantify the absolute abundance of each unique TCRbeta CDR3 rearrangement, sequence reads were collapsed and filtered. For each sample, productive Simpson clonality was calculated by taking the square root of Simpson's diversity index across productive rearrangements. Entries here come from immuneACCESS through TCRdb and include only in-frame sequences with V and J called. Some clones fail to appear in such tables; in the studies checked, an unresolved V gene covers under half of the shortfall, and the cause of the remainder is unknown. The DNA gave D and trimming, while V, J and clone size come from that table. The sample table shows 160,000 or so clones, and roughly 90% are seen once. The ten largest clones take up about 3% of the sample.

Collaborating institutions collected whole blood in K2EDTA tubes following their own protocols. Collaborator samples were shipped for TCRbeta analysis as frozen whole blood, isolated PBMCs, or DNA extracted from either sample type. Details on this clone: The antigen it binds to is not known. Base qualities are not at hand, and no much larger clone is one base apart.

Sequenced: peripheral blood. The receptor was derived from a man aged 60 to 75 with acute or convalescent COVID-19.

At the DNA level, the sequence is TGTGCCAGCAGCAAAGCTTTTTCACTAGCGGGGGGCGAGGACAAAAACATTCAGTACTTC. Its coded protein is CASSKAFSLAGGEDKNIQYF. The chain is encoded by TRBV21-1 joined to TRBJ2-4; the table gives TRBD2 as D, unverified against the DNA. TRBV21-1 counts as a pseudogene. The CDR3 holds 20 amino acids from the cysteine to the phenylalanine. This entry keeps only the CDR3 DNA: 60 bases, framed from base 1.